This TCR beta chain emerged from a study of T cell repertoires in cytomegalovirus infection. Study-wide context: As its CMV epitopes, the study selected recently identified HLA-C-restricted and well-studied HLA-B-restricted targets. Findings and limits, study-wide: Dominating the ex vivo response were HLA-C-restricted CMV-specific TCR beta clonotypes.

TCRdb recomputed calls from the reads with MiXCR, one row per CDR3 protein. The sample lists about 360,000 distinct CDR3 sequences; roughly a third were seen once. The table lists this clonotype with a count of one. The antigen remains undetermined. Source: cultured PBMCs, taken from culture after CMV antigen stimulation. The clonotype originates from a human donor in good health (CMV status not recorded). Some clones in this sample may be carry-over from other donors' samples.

CDR3 in amino acids: CSAIAGVGYGYTF. The CDR3 nucleotides read TGCAGTGCTATAGCAGGGGTGGGATATGGCTACACCTTC. V gene TRBV20-1 combines with J gene TRBJ1-2; weak D call: TRBD1 (6 bases). Trimming left V 4 bases short and J 5 bases short, with 14 bases between. The CDR3 has 13 amino acids. Looked up from germline, CDR1 is DFQATT and CDR2 is SNEGSKA (reference sequence).